This T cell receptor beta chain originates from a study of radiation and T cells in renal cell carcinoma. Study observations and caveats: Pretreatment tumor biopsies were lacking, so baseline clonotypes are unknown.

The protocol was immunoSEQ multiplex PCR, while the TCRdb copy is restricted to in-frame clones and leaves out a portion. The data show more than 60,000 clones, with approximately 87% seen just once and about 2.5% held by the top ten. This sample's time point: blood 4 weeks post-SBRT, at nephrectomy. Indicated treatment: 15 Gy SBRT to primary tumor, nephrectomy 4 weeks later. Nephrectomy followed 15 Gy stereotactic body radiation by 4 weeks. This renal cell carcinoma was of the clear cell type. On this clone: The target antigen is unknown.

The CDR3 has 14 residues. V gave up 0 bases and J gave up 1 base, with 5 bases separating them. CDR1 is LGHNA, CDR2 YNFKEQ, per germline. The chain is built from TRBV4-2 and TRBJ2-3; no reliable D call. This receptor was taken from a woman aged 55 to 70 with renal cell carcinoma. The specimen was blood, collected from a patient whose treatment included radiotherapy and nephrectomy. In DNA form, the CDR3 reads TGTGCCAGCAGCCAAGATCCCGGCACAGATACGCAGTATTTT. This encodes CASSQDPGTDTQYF.